Each of the 17 T cell receptor beta chains below was sequenced from the same sample in a study of beta chain features in type 1 diabetes. Sequencing targeted expressed TCRB transcripts, as all isolated RNA had been reverse transcribed. Only in-frame clones appear in the TCRdb table, and some are missing; sequencing was by immunoSEQ multiplex PCR. Of some 190,000 clones in the sample, under 9.5% were seen once. Study observations and caveats: All four CD4+ subsets from Type 1 diabetes patients carried moderately but significantly shorter TCRB CDR3s.

These receptors are not linked to any known antigen. The sample was central memory CD4+ T cells from blood. These receptors originate from a man aged 18 to 30 with type 1 diabetes.

This clone occurred a few times. This rearrangement joins TRBV5-1 to TRBJ2-7; 8 positions match TRBD2. V was pared by 4 bases and J by 3 bases, with 9 bases of the junction left unmatched. The CDR3 has 15 amino acids. Germline V gene sequence: CDR1 SGHRS, CDR2 YFSETQ. The CDR3 spells CASSVDISGSYEQYF. CDR3 sequence (DNA): TGCGCCAGCAGCGTAGACATCAGCGGGAGCTACGAGCAGTACTTC.

This chain uses TRBV15 with TRBJ2-5; the D is unclear. The J call may be incorrect, as the DNA end agrees better with TRBJ2-7. CDR1 is LNHNV, CDR2 YYDKDF, per germline (reference sequence). CDR3 length equals 13 residues. The CDR3 sequence is CATSRDRVYEQYF. As DNA, the CDR3 is TGTGCCACCAGCAGAGATCGAGTCTACGAGCAGTACTTC.

V is TRBV11-3 and J is TRBJ2-5; 9 nucleotides match TRBD1. Germline values: CDR1 SGHNT, CDR2 YENEEA. V trimming: 4 bases; J trimming: 5 bases; junction bases outside the gene matches: 2. The CDR3 spans 13 residues. Here the CDR3 DNA reads TGTGCCAGCAGCTCCGACAGGGGGGAGACCCAGTACTTC. Its protein product is CASSSDRGETQYF.

This clone was detected ten times or more. The chain combines TRBV2 with TRBJ2-7; D remains unclear. V was trimmed by 8 bases and J by 4 bases, leaving 9 bases between them. Per germline, CDR1 SNHLY and CDR2 FYNNEI. The CDR3 is 11 residues long. Written as DNA, the CDR3 is TGTGCCAGCTGGTACAATTACGAGCAGTACTTC. Protein sequence: CASWYNYEQYF.

The J gene is TRBJ2-3, the V gene TRBV4-3; 7 bases fit TRBD2. The CDR3 extends over 15 amino acids. V was pared by 3 bases and J by 6 bases, with 9 bases of the junction left unmatched. Germline loops: CDR1 LGHNA, CDR2 YSLEER. The CDR3 coding sequence is TGCGCCAGCAGCCATACACTAGCGTCAGGGGATACGCAGTATTTT. Translation: CASSHTLASGDTQYF.

This sequence joins TRBV28 and TRBJ2-3, with TRBD2 as a possible D gene (6 bases). This CDR3 spans 13 amino acids. Germline values: CDR1 MDHEN, CDR2 SYDVKM. V lost 5 bases and J lost 6, with 12 bases in between. Written as DNA, the CDR3 is TGTGCCAGCAGTGTCGGGACTTGGGATACGCAGTATTTT. Its translation is CASSVGTWDTQYF.

Only a few counts were recorded for this clone. This sequence joins TRBV5-1 and TRBJ2-7, with unresolved D. V lost 0 bases to trimming and J lost 2 bases, with 9 bases between them. The CDR3 loop spans 14 amino acids. CDR1 is SGHRS, CDR2 YFSETQ, per germline. CDR3 bases: TGCGCCAGCAGCTTGGGCAGTTTTCCCTACGAGCAGTACTTC. It is translated as CASSLGSFPYEQYF.

The chain recombines TRBV7-9 with TRBJ1-5; unclear D gene. The germline V gene encodes CDR1 SEHNR and CDR2 FQNEAQ (reference sequence). V lost 4 bases, J lost 0 bases, and 13 bases lay in between. The CDR3 spans 16 residues. The CDR3 bases are TGTGCCAGCAGCTGGTGGCACATCTCTAGCAATCAGCCCCAGCATTTT. It translates to CASSWWHISSNQPQHF. Full variable domain (remainder filled in from reference TRBV7-9 and TRBJ1-5): DTGVSQNPRHKITKRGQNVTFRCDPISEHNRLYWYRQTLGQGPEFLTYFQNEAQLEKSRLLSDRFSAERPKGSFSTLEIQRTEQGDSAMYLCASSWWHISSNQPQHFGDGTRLSIL.

The chain uses TRBV7-2 and TRBJ2-1; TRBD2 matches 11 bases. This CDR3 region has 16 residues. Germline V CDR1 and CDR2: SGHTA, FQGNSA. The V gene end was trimmed by 5 bases and the J gene end by 10 bases; junction bases not matched to a gene: 13. CDR3 nucleotide sequence: TGTGCCAGCAGCATTACCGGGACTAGCGGCCCCCTAGAGCAGTTCTTC. Its protein product is CASSITGTSGPLEQFF.

This clone was seen at least ten times. This chain joins TRBV2 and TRBJ1-5; 7 bases are shared with TRBD1. CDR3 length: 14 residues. The J segment lost 0 bases and the V segment lost 5 bases, leaving 1 base of the junction unmatched. CDR1 and CDR2 from the germline V gene are SNHLY and FYNNEI. The CDR3 is CASSRQGSNQPQHF. In DNA, the CDR3 is TGTGCCAGCAGTAGACAGGGTAGCAATCAGCCCCAGCATTTT.

This clone was observed a handful of times. The V call is TRBV5-6, the J call TRBJ2-1; D uncertain. The CDR3 sequence is 14 residues long. The V end lost 2 bases, the J end lost 1 base, and 7 bases lay between the germline ends. CDR1 is SGHDT and CDR2 is YYEEEE in the germline V gene. The CDR3 is CASSLELSYNEQFF. The CDR3, as DNA: TGTGCCAGCAGCTTAGAGCTTTCCTACAATGAGCAGTTCTTC.

The chain joins TRBV7-8 to TRBJ2-7; 11 positions agree with TRBD2. The CDR3 spans 15 residues. In germline, CDR1 is SGHVS, CDR2 FQNEAQ. The V gene end was trimmed by 2 bases and the J gene end by 4 bases; junction bases not matched to a gene: 4. CDR3 sequence reads: CASSLSRLAGYEQYF. DNA for the CDR3: TGTGCCAGCAGCTTATCTCGACTAGCGGGATACGAGCAGTACTTC.

This clone turned up a few times. The genes are TRBV2 and TRBJ2-2; D is uncertain. Germline loops: CDR1 SNHLY, CDR2 FYNNEI. Trimming removed 10 bases from V and 6 bases from J, with 15 bases in between. The CDR3 runs 13 residues. As DNA, the CDR3 is TGTGCCACCCAAGTAGACTCTGCCGGGGAGCTGTTTTTT. Residues: CATQVDSAGELFF.

This clone was found a few times. The V call is TRBV30, the J call TRBJ2-7, with 12 bases that match TRBD2. The CDR3 extends over 14 amino acids. Germline V lookup: CDR1 GTSNPN, CDR2 SVGIG (reference sequence). The V segment lost 5 bases and the J segment 7 bases; nucleotides outside the gene matches: 9. CDR3 amino acids: CAWSRTSGVDEQYF. CDR3 nucleotides: TGTGCCTGGTCCCGGACTAGCGGGGTGGATGAGCAGTACTTC.

This clone occurred many times. Within the sample, other DNA sequences also encode this same CDR3. The chain uses TRBV2 and TRBJ2-3; D gene ambiguous. The CDR3 extends over 11 amino acids. V lost 5 bases and J lost 2, with 2 bases in between. Germline CDR1 reads SNHLY; CDR2 reads FYNNEI. CDR3 DNA: TGTGCCAGCAGTTACACAGATACGCAGTATTTT. It is translated as CASSYTDTQYF.

The chain joins TRBV2 to TRBJ2-5, with D hard to call. CDR1 is SNHLY, CDR2 FYNNEI, per germline. This CDR3 has 12 residues. The V gene lost 7 bases and the J gene lost 1 base, with 7 bases spanning the gap. In DNA, the CDR3 is TGTGCCAGCAAAACAGCCCAAGAGACCCAGTACTTC. It yields the protein CASKTAQETQYF.

The rearrangement links TRBV5-1 to TRBJ2-7; 7 bases match TRBD1. Germline V gene lookup returns CDR1 SGHRS and CDR2 YFSETQ. CDR3 size: 14 residues. V was pared by 3 bases and J by 7 bases, with 10 bases of the junction left unmatched. The CDR3 reads CASSSGQVWGEQYF. CDR3 in DNA: TGCGCCAGCAGCTCAGGACAGGTGTGGGGGGAGCAGTACTTC.